A single sample gave rise to the 29 T cell receptor beta chains below, sequenced in a study of response to subunit inactivated influenza vaccine. TCRdb re-analysed the RT-PCR reads in MiXCR, keeping a single row per CDR3 protein. In the table there are about 520,000 distinct CDR3 sequences, roughly 27% of which are singletons. The sequencing used CD4+ T cells sorted from PBMCs, collected 5 to 6 days after vaccination. These receptors all come from a man between 50 and 59 years old who received an inactivated influenza vaccine.

This chain connects TRBV7-2 to TRBJ1-5, with a tentative D call TRBD1 (5 bases). CDR1 is SGHTA and CDR2 is FQGNSA in the germline V gene. The CDR3 covers 16 residues. The germline V and J ends were trimmed by 1 base and 7 bases, with 17 bases remaining between them. The DNA of the CDR3 is TGTGCCAGCAGCTTAGATTCCCCAGGGTCAGCCCAGCCCCAGCATTTT. It yields the protein CASSLDSPGSAQPQHF.

V gene TRBV5-1 combines with J gene TRBJ2-5; no firm D call. Germline V lookup: CDR1 SGHRS, CDR2 YFSETQ. This CDR3 spans 17 amino acids. Deletions cut 1 base from V and 2 bases from J, with 18 bases between. The CDR3 region has the DNA TGCGCCAGCAGCTTGCGCTCGGAGTCCCGTATTCAAGAGACCCAGTACTTC. Protein product: CASSLRSESRIQETQYF.

This clonotype has a handful of counts. The J gene is TRBJ2-5, the V gene TRBV6-2 or TRBV6-3; D gene unclear. Germline V CDR1 and CDR2: MNHEY, SVGEGT. Trimming stripped 2 bases from V and 5 bases from J, with 12 bases between. CDR3 size: 14 residues. CDR3 amino acids: CASSYPWLGETQYF. As DNA, the CDR3 is TGTGCCAGCAGTTACCCCTGGCTAGGTGAGACCCAGTACTTC.

The chain is built from TRBV5-5 and TRBJ1-1, with D possibly matching TRBD1 (6 bases). Trimming pared 4 bases from V and 1 base from J, leaving 20 bases between. The CDR3 has 17 residues. Looked up from germline, CDR1 is SGHKS and CDR2 is YYEKEE (reference sequence). CDR3 nucleotide sequence: TGTGCCAGCAGCCGGAATACAGGGTCTCGAGGGAACACTGAAGCTTTCTTT. Its protein is CASSRNTGSRGNTEAFF.

This clonotype was recorded only once. This rearrangement joins TRBV18 to TRBJ2-1; 8 positions agree with TRBD2. The V and J ends lost 2 bases and 5 bases, in that order; junction bases with no gene match: 5. CDR1 is KGHSH, CDR2 LQKENI, per germline. CDR3 length: 15 residues. The chain's CDR3 is CASSPWAGGHNEQFF. The CDR3 nucleotides are TGTGCCAGCTCACCATGGGCGGGAGGCCACAATGAGCAGTTCTTC.

This clonotype has just a few counts. V usage is TRBV29-1 and J usage is TRBJ1-2; tentatively, D is TRBD1 (6 bases). Germline V lookup: CDR1 SQVTM, CDR2 ANQGSEA. V dropped 6 bases and J dropped 6 bases, with 29 bases sitting between them. The CDR3 spans 17 residues. The CDR3 reads CSVPHLRRTDSKDGYTF. The CDR3 DNA sequence: TGCAGCGTCCCTCACCTCCGTCGGACAGATAGCAAGGATGGCTACACCTTC.

The V call is TRBV20-1, the J call TRBJ2-1; D is ambiguous. The germline V and J ends were trimmed by 3 bases and 6 bases, with 6 bases remaining between them. This CDR3 has 11 amino acids. Germline CDR1 is DFQATT and CDR2 is SNEGSKA (reference sequence). The chain's CDR3 is CSARPSNEQFF. CDR3 nucleotides: TGCAGTGCTAGGCCGAGCAATGAGCAGTTCTTC.

A few counts support this clonotype. The genes are TRBV20-1 and TRBJ1-1; TRBD1 might be the D (5 bases). Deletions cut 4 bases from V and 1 base from J, with 10 bases between. Per germline, CDR1 DFQATT and CDR2 SNEGSKA (reference sequence). The CDR3 runs 13 residues. As DNA, the CDR3 is TGCAGTGCTACAGAGACAGCGAACACTGAAGCTTTCTTT. This translates into CSATETANTEAFF.

In its sample, this clonotype was seen a few times. CDR3 in amino acids: CASSLTQGAEHEQYF. The CDR3 DNA reads TGCGCCAGCAGCCTGACACAGGGGGCGGAACACGAGCAGTACTTC. The rearrangement uses TRBV5-1 and TRBJ2-7; 9 bases match TRBD1. Germline lookup yields CDR1 SGHRS and CDR2 YFSETQ. The ends lost 4 bases at V and 5 bases at J; junction bases unmatched: 10. CDR3 length: 15 residues. The full variable domain, completed using reference TRBV5-1 and TRBJ2-7, is KAGVTQTPRYLIKTRGQQVTLSCSPISGHRSVSWYQQTPGQGLQFLFEYFSETQRNKGNFPGRFSGRQFSNSRSEMNVSTLELGDSALYLCASSLTQGAEHEQYFGPGTRLTVT.

This clonotype was seen only a few times. The chain links TRBV28 to TRBJ2-1; 9 bases fit TRBD1. Germline loops: CDR1 MDHEN, CDR2 SYDVKM. V lost 5 bases, J lost 4 bases, and 6 bases stayed unmatched. This CDR3 spans 15 amino acids. The CDR3 region is CASSGAGQGYNEQFF. DNA of the CDR3: TGTGCCAGCAGTGGGGCGGGACAGGGTTACAATGAGCAGTTCTTC.

There are many counts of this clonotype. V usage is TRBV12-3 or TRBV12-4 and J usage is TRBJ1-6, with D perhaps TRBD1 (6 bases). The CDR3 is 14 residues long. V was trimmed by 6 bases and J by 6 bases, leaving 12 bases between them. CDR3 sequence: CASSLQGPNSPLHF. DNA of the CDR3: TGTGCCAGCAGCCTACAGGGTCCTAATTCACCCCTCCACTTT.

The genes are TRBV6-6 and TRBJ1-5; TRBD1 might be the D (5 bases). Per the germline V gene, CDR1 is MNHNY and CDR2 is SVGAGI (reference sequence). V shed 8 bases and J shed 0 bases, with 17 bases lying between them. This CDR3 has 16 residues. The CDR3 coding sequence is TGTGCCAGCTACCAGGGTGGGGTTTATAGCAATCAGCCCCAGCATTTT. Its translation: CASYQGGVYSNQPQHF.

This clonotype was detected only a few times. The V call is TRBV6-6, the J call TRBJ1-6; unclear D gene. V lost 6 bases and J lost 9, with 12 bases in between. The CDR3 sequence is 13 residues long. Germline assignment: CDR1 MNHNY and CDR2 SVGAGI (reference sequence). CDR3 bases: TGTGCCAGCAGACCTGAATCGGGTTCACCCCTCCACTTT. It specifies CASRPESGSPLHF.

Only a few counts were recorded for this clonotype. The V call is TRBV9, the J call TRBJ2-1; 7 bases line up with TRBD2. Germline CDR1 is SGDLS and CDR2 is YYNGEE. J gave up 7 bases and V 6 bases, and 10 bases lay outside the gene matches. The CDR3 runs 14 residues. This CDR3 is CASKPGGFGNEQFF. The CDR3 nucleotides read TGTGCCAGCAAGCCGGGGGGTTTCGGGAATGAGCAGTTCTTC.

The chain combines TRBV4-2 with TRBJ1-4, with D possibly TRBD1 on 5 matching bases. There are 17 residues in the CDR3. CDR1 and CDR2 (germline): LGHNA, YNFKEQ. Trimming shortened V by 0 bases and J by 6 bases, and 17 bases separated the two germline ends. The CDR3 reads CASSQDPAGRRDEKLFF. In DNA form, the CDR3 reads TGTGCCAGCAGCCAAGATCCAGCAGGGAGGAGGGATGAAAAACTGTTTTTT.

CDR3 region: CASKSGGEETQYF. In DNA form, the CDR3 reads TGTGCCAGCAAATCCGGAGGGGAGGAGACCCAGTACTTC. J is TRBJ2-5 and V is TRBV7-7, with a weak D call TRBD2 (6 bases). Germline CDR1 SSHAT, CDR2 FNYEAQ (reference sequence). The CDR3 loop spans 13 amino acids. V was clipped by 7 bases and J by 5 bases, with 14 bases between them.

This clonotype was observed a handful of times. The chain combines TRBV10-3 with TRBJ2-7; D tentatively reads TRBD1 or TRBD2 (5 bases each). CDR1 is ENHRY, CDR2 SYGVKD, per germline. V lost 9 bases, J lost 0 bases, and 12 bases lay in between. This CDR3 is 13 amino acids long. The CDR3, as DNA: TGTGCCATTTCGGGGACGGACTCCTACGAGCAGTACTTC. Protein product: CAISGTDSYEQYF.

This clonotype has a handful of counts. The V gene is TRBV20-1, the J gene TRBJ1-5; no reliable D call. V was clipped by 5 bases and J by 1 base, with 6 bases between them. The germline CDR1 and CDR2 sequences are DFQATT and SNEGSKA (reference sequence). The CDR3 loop spans 12 amino acids. CDR3 sequence: CSARPSNQPQHF. The CDR3, as DNA: TGCAGTGCTCGACCGAGCAATCAGCCCCAGCATTTT.

This clonotype was seen a few times. The chain is built from TRBV28 and TRBJ1-2; D is ambiguous. V lost 6 bases, J lost 4 bases, and 9 bases lay in between. The germline CDR1 and CDR2 sequences are MDHEN and SYDVKM. This CDR3 comprises 12 residues. The CDR3 loop is CASRQGIYGYTF. CDR3 DNA: TGTGCCAGCAGGCAAGGGATCTATGGCTACACCTTC.

This clonotype was observed a few times. J is TRBJ1-1 and V is TRBV29-1; 7 bases line up with TRBD1. The CDR3 runs to 15 residues. CDR1 is SQVTM and CDR2 is ANQGSEA in the germline V gene. V shed 4 bases and J 6 bases; nucleotides not matched to a gene: 14. CDR3 bases: TGCAGCGTTGGGGGTCTACAGGGAGGGGGCCCTGAAGCTTTCTTT. Protein product: CSVGGLQGGGPEAFF.

The J gene is TRBJ1-6, the V gene TRBV12-3 or TRBV12-4, with 8 bases aligning to TRBD1. The trim removed 6 bases at V and 0 bases at J, leaving 16 bases unmatched. This CDR3 is built from 20 residues. CDR3 in DNA: TGTGCCAGCAGCCCCACCCCAGGGGGCACAAGGAGCTCCTATAATTCACCCCTCCACTTT. Residues: CASSPTPGGTRSSYNSPLHF.

The chain has TRBV20-1 and TRBJ2-3, with D perhaps TRBD2 (5 bases). V shed 4 bases and J shed 7 bases, with 15 bases lying between them. The CDR3 covers 13 residues. Germline CDR1 is DFQATT and CDR2 is SNEGSKA (reference sequence). CDR3: CSANPGLINTQYF. The CDR3 region has the DNA TGCAGTGCTAATCCCGGACTGATAAATACGCAGTATTTT.

This chain uses TRBV7-9 with TRBJ1-3, with unresolved D. This CDR3 contains 16 residues. Trimming left V 4 bases short and J 3 bases short, with 16 bases between. The germline V gene encodes CDR1 SEHNR and CDR2 FQNEAQ (reference sequence). The CDR3 DNA reads TGTGCCAGCAGCTCCCGGGGAACAGACCGTGGAAACACCATATATTTT. Translated: CASSSRGTDRGNTIYF.

This clonotype was seen at least ten times. The chain combines TRBV12-3 or TRBV12-4 with TRBJ1-1; D remains ambiguous. This CDR3 has 13 amino acids. The germline V and J ends were trimmed by 6 bases and 0 bases, with 8 bases remaining between them. The CDR3 spells CASSVGMNTEAFF. The DNA for the CDR3 is TGTGCCAGCAGCGTGGGGATGAACACTGAAGCTTTCTTT.

The rearrangement links TRBV20-1 to TRBJ2-7; no definite D call. Germline lookup yields CDR1 DFQATT and CDR2 SNEGSKA (reference sequence). The CDR3 totals 13 residues. The V and J ends lost 6 bases and 3 bases respectively, with 15 bases between them. CDR3 in DNA: TGCAGTGCCAGCGTCCGGGCTCACTACGAGCAGTACTTC. It yields the protein CSASVRAHYEQYF.

The V call is TRBV3-1, the J call TRBJ2-2; 8 bases match TRBD1. This CDR3 region has 16 residues. Looked up from germline, CDR1 is LGHDT and CDR2 is YNNKEL (reference sequence). V lost 1 base and J lost 6; bases outside the gene matches: 7. The CDR3 here is CASSQAYRGISGELFF. For the CDR3, the DNA is TGTGCCAGCAGCCAAGCCTACAGGGGGATATCCGGGGAGCTGTTTTTT.

J is TRBJ1-2 and V is TRBV12-3 or TRBV12-4; D remains ambiguous. This CDR3 contains 15 residues. Between the trimmed V and J ends, which lost 7 bases and 4 bases, there was a span of 19 bases. CDR3 nucleotide sequence: TGTGCCAGCACCCTGGGCCGGATAGCCAGCTATGGCTACACCTTC. This sequence encodes CASTLGRIASYGYTF.

The chain carries TRBV7-9 and TRBJ2-5; 9 nucleotides agree with TRBD2. Germline V gene sequence: CDR1 SEHNR, CDR2 FQNEAQ (reference sequence). CDR3 length: 15 amino acids. The V and J ends lost 4 bases and 1 base, in that order; junction bases with no gene match: 4. The CDR3 loop is CASSSGGLAQETQYF. The CDR3 bases are TGTGCCAGCAGCTCTGGGGGACTAGCCCAAGAGACCCAGTACTTC.

This chain links TRBV18 with TRBJ2-7, with 7 bases matching TRBD2. CDR3 length: 13 residues. J lost 7 bases, V lost 0 bases, and 3 bases had no gene match. Germline V CDR1 and CDR2: KGHSH, LQKENI. DNA of the CDR3: TGTGCCAGCTCACCACCTATGGGAGGGGAGCAGTACTTC. Its translation is CASSPPMGGEQYF. Full variable domain (outside the CDR3, taken from reference TRBV18 and TRBJ2-7): NAGVMQNPRHLVRRRGQEARLRCSPMKGHSHVYWYRQLPEEGLKFMVYLQKENIIDESGMPKERFSAEFPKEGPSILRIQQVVRGDSAAYFCASSPPMGGEQYFGPGTRLTVT.